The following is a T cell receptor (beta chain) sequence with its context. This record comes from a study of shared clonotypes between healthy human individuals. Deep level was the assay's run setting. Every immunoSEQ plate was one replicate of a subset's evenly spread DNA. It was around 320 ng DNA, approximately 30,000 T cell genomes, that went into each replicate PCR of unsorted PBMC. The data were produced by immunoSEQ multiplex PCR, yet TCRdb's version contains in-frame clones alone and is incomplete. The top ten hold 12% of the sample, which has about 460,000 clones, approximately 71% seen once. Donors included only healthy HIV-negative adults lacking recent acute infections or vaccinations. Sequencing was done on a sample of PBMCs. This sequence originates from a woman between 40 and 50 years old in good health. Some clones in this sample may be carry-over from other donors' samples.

CDR3 DNA: TGCGCCAGCAGCCAAGAACCGCCGCCGGGACGCCCCCAAGAGACCCAGTACTTC. Translated: CASSQEPPPGRPQETQYF. The rearrangement links TRBV4-1 to TRBJ2-5; D is perhaps TRBD1 or TRBD2 (5 bases each). The germline V and J ends were trimmed by 0 bases and 1 base, with 18 bases remaining between them. The germline CDR1 and CDR2 sequences are MGHRA and YSYEKL. The length of the CDR3 is 18 residues.